These T cell receptor beta chains were read from a single sample in a study of PD-L1 blockade in urothelial cancer. Libraries were prepared by immunoSEQ multiplex PCR; TCRdb keeps only in-frame clonotypes and omits some of them. Altogether some 71,000 clones are present, less than 90% being singletons, with the ten largest covering 3.4%. The sample here was PBMCs, taken around atezolizumab (anti-PD-L1) treatment. The receptors originated from a man in his fifties or sixties with urothelial cancer. Each CDR3 is given with its conserved first and last residue. A D gene is named only where the DNA matches it firmly. Part of the rows lack a size; the others show once, few, many or a class for expanded clones.

-,TRBV6-8,-,TRBJ2-7,CASSSRYYEQYF,TGTGCCAGCAGTTCGCGTTACTACGAGCAGTACTTC
-,TRBV25-1,-,TRBJ1-3,CASSESVVRSTIYF,TGTGCCAGCAGTGAATCAGTGGTGCGGAGCACCATATATTTT
-,TRBV5-6,-,TRBJ1-2,CASSLASFPSYGYTF,TGTGCCAGCAGCTTGGCCAGTTTTCCCTCTTATGGCTACACCTTC
-,TRBV6-5,-,TRBJ2-7,CASSYRGRGYEQYF,TGTGCCAGCAGTTACAGGGGCAGGGGCTACGAGCAGTACTTC
TRBD2,TRBV10-1,once,TRBJ2-1,CASSASGGVNEQFF,TGCGCCAGCAGTGCTAGCGGGGGGGTCAATGAGCAGTTCTTC
TRBD2,TRBV7-2,-,TRBJ2-7,CASSLGAAGGRYEQYF,TGTGCCAGCAGCTTAGGGGCAGCGGGGGGCAGATACGAGCAGTACTTC
-,TRBV5-5,few,TRBJ1-2,CASSLAETNYGYTF,TGTGCCAGCAGCTTGGCGGAGACTAACTATGGCTACACCTTC
-,TRBV6-5,-,TRBJ1-6,CATTQGSSYNSPLHF,TGTGCCACAACCCAGGGAAGCTCCTATAATTCACCCCTCCACTTT
-,TRBV10-3,-,TRBJ2-7,CAISDVTYSSYEQYF,TGTGCCATCAGTGATGTTACTTACAGCTCCTACGAGCAGTACTTC
TRBD1,TRBV19,few,TRBJ1-6,CASSMGTGYNSPLHF,TGTGCCAGTAGTATGGGGACAGGCTATAATTCACCCCTCCACTTT